This TCR beta chain was sequenced for a study of T-cell reconstitution after alpha-beta-depleted transplantation in children (dated by TCRdb to 2016 to 2017). In the study overall: Using TCR repertoire profiling, the study quantitatively followed how T-cell immune reconstitution unfolded in children after TCRalphabeta/CD19-depleted allogeneic hematopoietic cell transplantation.

In the case of this clonotype: The specificity of this receptor is unknown. Base qualities are missing; no much larger clone stands one base away.

The method was PCR. Sequencing relied on an Illumina HiSeq 2500. Molecular barcoding was employed in the preparation of TCR libraries, with unique molecular identifiers being used to normalize TCRbeta repertoire quantification. Using fastp trimming at Q25 and MiXCR clonotype assembly, TCRdb reanalyzed the public sequencing data and kept in-frame beta chains. Entries that share a CDR3 protein sequence are merged under the most common genes and DNA. The sample table holds 360,000 or so distinct CDR3 sequences, of which about a fifth were seen once. The biggest ten clones account for 3.5% to 4% of the sample. Sequencing used PBMCs from the stem cell graft donor, obtained from the stem cell graft. The sequence was obtained from a human donor who donated a stem cell graft to a child with acute myeloid leukemia.

The CDR3 region reads CASSLNRVSGKNIQYF. The nucleotide sequence is given as TGTGCCAGCAGTTTAAACAGGGTCTCTGGCAAAAACATTCAGTACTTC. Rearrangement joined TRBV12-3 or TRBV12-4 to TRBJ2-4; possibly the D gene is TRBD1, per 6 matching bases. Measured from the cysteine to the phenylalanine, the CDR3 is 16 residues long. Of all the DNA, just the CDR3 is kept, 48 bases in frame from base 1. V gives up 2 bases and J gives up 3 bases, and the segment between their germline ends measures 14 bases.